The 15 T cell receptor beta chains listed next were all sequenced from one sample in a study of blood T cell repertoires in COVID-19. Assay: immunoSEQ multiplex PCR; the TCRdb copy retains only in-frame clones and omits some. The repertoire holds some 330,000 clones, with more than 85% as singletons. The specimen sequenced was PBMCs or T cells enriched from blood (not recorded which). These receptors originate from a woman in her twenties or thirties who had recovered from COVID-19.

The table lists this clone with a count of one. This chain connects TRBV7-3 to TRBJ2-2, with D uncertain. V shed 5 bases and J shed 0 bases, with 7 bases lying between them. The V gene's germline CDR1 is SGHTA and CDR2 FQGTGA. The CDR3 extends over 14 amino acids. The DNA for the CDR3 is TGTGCCAGCAGCGGTAGTCCGAACACCGGGGAGCTGTTTTTT. Amino acids: CASSGSPNTGELFF. The full variable domain, its missing parts supplied by reference TRBV7-3 and TRBJ2-2, is GAGVSQTPSNKVTEKGKYVELRCDPISGHTALYWYRQSLGQGPEFLIYFQGTGAADDSGLPNDRFFAVRPEGSVSTLKIQRTERGDSAVYLCASSGSPNTGELFFGEGSRLTVL.

V usage is TRBV4-1 and J usage is TRBJ1-6; 7 nucleotides align to TRBD1. Germline CDR1 reads MGHRA; CDR2 reads YSYEKL. After removal of 1 base from V and 0 bases from J, the junction contained 3 bases not matched to a gene. This CDR3 has 17 residues. CDR3 bases: TGCGCCAGCAGCCAAGGGGACAGAAGCTCCTATAATTCACCCCTCCACTTT. Residues: CASSQGDRSSYNSPLHF.

The J gene is TRBJ2-3, the V gene TRBV12-3 or TRBV12-4; TRBD1 matches 7 bases. V lost 3 bases to trimming and J lost 5 bases; unmatched junction nucleotides: 2. The CDR3 consists of 13 residues. This CDR3 reads CASSFNRGDTQYF. CDR3 sequence (DNA): TGTGCCAGCAGTTTTAACAGGGGAGATACGCAGTATTTT.

The rearrangement links TRBV6-6 to TRBJ2-1; 10 nucleotides align to TRBD2. Losses at the gene ends were 5 bases for V and 8 bases for J; bases not matched to a gene: 3. CDR3 size: 13 residues. The germline V gene has CDR1 MNHNY and CDR2 SVGAGI (reference sequence). CDR3 sequence reads: CASSRGLADEQFF. The CDR3 nucleotides are TGTGCCAGCAGTCGAGGACTAGCGGATGAGCAGTTCTTC.

The chain employs TRBV5-6 and TRBJ2-2; a weak D match, TRBD2 (6 bases). V was pared by 2 bases and J by 2 bases, with 10 bases between. From germline, CDR1 is SGHDT and CDR2 YYEEEE. The CDR3 is 15 residues long. The CDR3 nucleotides read TGTGCCAGCAGCTTTTGGGGGGTAAACACCGGGGAGCTGTTTTTT. Translating it yields CASSFWGVNTGELFF.

This clone appeared once. The chain links TRBV30 to TRBJ1-1; 7 bases line up with TRBD1. From germline, CDR1 is GTSNPN and CDR2 SVGIG (reference sequence). V trimming: 6 bases; J trimming: 1 base; junction bases outside the gene matches: 5. CDR3 length: 13 amino acids. The CDR3 protein is CACNRDRNTEAFF. CDR3 sequence (DNA): TGTGCCTGCAACAGGGACAGGAACACTGAAGCTTTCTTT.

The V gene is TRBV11-2, the J gene TRBJ2-5; TRBD2 agrees at 11 bases. The V gene end was trimmed by 0 bases and the J gene end by 10 bases; junction bases not matched to a gene: 10. The CDR3 covers 16 residues. Germline values: CDR1 SGHAT, CDR2 FQNNGV. Written as DNA, the CDR3 is TGTGCCAGCAGCTTAGAGGCGCCTAGCGGGGGGTCCAGCCAGTACTTC. It yields the protein CASSLEAPSGGSSQYF.

The CDR3 sequence: CAISARDSPYEQYF. The CDR3 DNA reads TGTGCCATCAGTGCCCGGGACAGCCCATACGAGCAGTACTTC. The genes are TRBV10-3 and TRBJ2-7; 7 bases match TRBD1. The CDR3 is made up of 14 amino acids. V was clipped by 4 bases and J by 4 bases; unmatched bases: 7. Germline V lookup: CDR1 ENHRY, CDR2 SYGVKD.

The genes are TRBV28 and TRBJ1-2; the match to TRBD1 covers 7 bases. The CDR3 consists of 15 residues. Per germline, CDR1 MDHEN and CDR2 SYDVKM. Trimming at V came to 5 bases and at J to 4 bases, leaving 10 bases not matched to a gene. CDR3 DNA: TGTGCCAGCAGTGGCATCGGGACAGATTTCTATGGCTACACCTTC. This translates into CASSGIGTDFYGYTF.

This chain joins TRBV28 and TRBJ1-5; 7 bases match TRBD1. V lost 6 bases, J lost 8 bases, and 16 bases stayed unmatched. CDR3 size: 16 residues. The germline V gene encodes CDR1 MDHEN and CDR2 SYDVKM. CDR3 DNA sequence: TGTGCCAGCAGCGAAAGCACCACAGGGGCCGCGGAGCCCCAGCATTTT. Amino acid sequence: CASSESTTGAAEPQHF. Using reference TRBV28 and TRBJ1-5 for the parts outside the CDR3, the full variable domain is DVKVTQSSRYLVKRTGEKVFLECVQDMDHENMFWYRQDPGLGLRLIYFSYDVKMKEKGDIPEGYSVSREKKERFSLILESASTNQTSMYLCASSESTTGAAEPQHFGDGTRLSIL.

This clone was seen just once. This chain uses TRBV28 with TRBJ1-2; 9 nucleotides match TRBD1. Germline trimming cut 4 bases from V and 9 bases from J; bases unmatched to any gene: 6. The CDR3 sequence is 13 residues long. Looked up from germline, CDR1 is MDHEN and CDR2 is SYDVKM. CDR3 DNA: TGTGCCAGCAGTTCAGGACAGGGGTGGAGCTACACCTTC. It codes for CASSSGQGWSYTF.

The chain employs TRBV11-2 and TRBJ2-7; 9 positions agree with TRBD2. CDR3 size: 13 residues. V lost 5 bases to trimming and J lost 3 bases; unmatched junction nucleotides: 2. Germline V CDR1 and CDR2: SGHAT, FQNNGV. CDR3 in DNA: TGTGCCAGCAGCCTAGCGGGGTACTACGAGCAGTACTTC. Protein product: CASSLAGYYEQYF.

V gene TRBV7-9 combines with J gene TRBJ2-2; 12 bases agree with TRBD2. Germline V lookup: CDR1 SEHNR, CDR2 FQNEAQ (reference sequence). The CDR3 is made up of 17 amino acids. V gave up 5 bases and J gave up 3 bases; unmatched junction bases: 7. For the CDR3, the DNA is TGTGCCAGCAGCCCAGGACTAGCGGGAATCGACACCGGGGAGCTGTTTTTT. Translating it yields CASSPGLAGIDTGELFF. The variable domain in full, completed from reference TRBV7-9 and TRBJ2-2, reads DTGVSQNPRHKITKRGQNVTFRCDPISEHNRLYWYRQTLGQGPEFLTYFQNEAQLEKSRLLSDRFSAERPKGSFSTLEIQRTEQGDSAMYLCASSPGLAGIDTGELFFGEGSRLTVL.

The chain combines TRBV28 with TRBJ2-2, with a weak D call TRBD1 (6 bases). The V end lost 5 bases, the J end lost 4 bases, and 20 bases lay between the germline ends. This CDR3 contains 17 residues. In germline, CDR1 is MDHEN, CDR2 SYDVKM. CDR3 sequence: CASSPRRWTVITGELFF. CDR3 nucleotides: TGTGCCAGCAGTCCCCGAAGATGGACAGTAATCACCGGGGAGCTGTTTTTT. Variable domain in full (rest from reference TRBV28 and TRBJ2-2): DVKVTQSSRYLVKRTGEKVFLECVQDMDHENMFWYRQDPGLGLRLIYFSYDVKMKEKGDIPEGYSVSREKKERFSLILESASTNQTSMYLCASSPRRWTVITGELFFGEGSRLTVL.

The rearrangement links TRBV27 to TRBJ2-7; TRBD2 might be the D (6 bases). Germline V gene sequence: CDR1 MNHEY, CDR2 SMNVEV (reference sequence). CDR3 size: 15 residues. V was pared by 3 bases and J by 0 bases, with 12 bases between. The CDR3 loop is CASSLGRGSSYEQYF. The CDR3 region has the DNA TGTGCCAGCAGTTTGGGGCGGGGTAGCTCCTACGAGCAGTACTTC.